This T cell receptor beta chain is from a study of blood T cell repertoires in COVID-19. Per germline, CDR1 LGHDT and CDR2 YNNKEL (reference sequence). V lost 0 bases, J lost 2 bases, and 9 bases stayed unmatched. The CDR3 has 17 residues. Assay: immunoSEQ multiplex PCR; the TCRdb copy retains only in-frame clones and omits some. The repertoire holds a few hundred thousand clones, with around 81% as singletons. The clonotype was recovered from a woman aged 70-85 years with acute or convalescent COVID-19. This chain joins TRBV3-1 (or the pseudogene TRBV3-2) and TRBJ2-5; TRBD2 matches at 7 bases. Sequences were obtained from peripheral blood. In DNA form, the CDR3 reads TGTGCCAGCAGCCAAGATCTCACTAGCGCTAGACAAGAGACCCAGTACTTC. Protein sequence: CASSQDLTSARQETQYF.